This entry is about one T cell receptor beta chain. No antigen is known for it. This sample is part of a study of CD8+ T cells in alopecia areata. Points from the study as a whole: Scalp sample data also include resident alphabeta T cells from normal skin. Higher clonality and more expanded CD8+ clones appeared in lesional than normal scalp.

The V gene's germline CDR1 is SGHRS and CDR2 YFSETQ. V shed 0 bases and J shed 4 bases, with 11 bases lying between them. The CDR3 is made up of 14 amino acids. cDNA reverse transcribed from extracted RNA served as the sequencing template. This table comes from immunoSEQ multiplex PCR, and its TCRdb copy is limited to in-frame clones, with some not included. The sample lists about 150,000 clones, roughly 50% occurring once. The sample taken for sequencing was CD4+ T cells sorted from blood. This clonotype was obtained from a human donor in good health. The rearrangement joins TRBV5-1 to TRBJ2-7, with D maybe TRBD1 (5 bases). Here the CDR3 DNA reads TGCGCCAGCAGCTTGGTGGCAGGGTGGTACGAGCAGTACTTC. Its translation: CASSLVAGWYEQYF.